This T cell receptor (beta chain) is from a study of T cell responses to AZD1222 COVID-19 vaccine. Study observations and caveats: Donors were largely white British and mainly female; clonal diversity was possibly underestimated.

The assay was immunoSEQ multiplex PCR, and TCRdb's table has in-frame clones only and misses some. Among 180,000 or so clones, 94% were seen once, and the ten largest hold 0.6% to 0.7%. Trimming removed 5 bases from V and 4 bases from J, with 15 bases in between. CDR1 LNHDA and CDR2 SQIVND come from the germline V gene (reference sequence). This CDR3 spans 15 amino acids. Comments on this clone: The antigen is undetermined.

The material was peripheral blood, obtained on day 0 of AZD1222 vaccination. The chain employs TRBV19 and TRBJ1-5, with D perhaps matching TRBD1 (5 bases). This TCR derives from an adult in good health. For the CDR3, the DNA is TGTGCCAGTAGTGCCCTAATGGGACCAAATCAGCCCCAGCATTTT. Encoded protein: CASSALMGPNQPQHF.